The clone carrying this T cell receptor beta chain was found a few times. What it recognizes is unknown. The germline V gene encodes CDR1 LNHNV and CDR2 YYDKDF (reference sequence). This CDR3 is 16 amino acids long. Germline trimming cut 1 base from V and 3 bases from J; bases unmatched to any gene: 7. The data stem from a study of post-analysis software for immune sequencing data. Whole-study context: Relapsing-remitting, secondary progressive and progressive-relapsing forms made up the multiple sclerosis disease courses.

Libraries were made from TCR beta cDNA, and they carried unique molecular identifiers. Yield was about 500,000 cDNA molecules from around 0.96 to 9.9 million T cells. TCRdb called the PCR reads again in MiXCR, with one record for every CDR3 protein. Of roughly 700,000 distinct CDR3 sequences listed, 30% were seen once; the top ten hold more than 0.55%. General study results and limits: By F measure, strong co-clustering occurred among samples prepared in the same batch. Controls' normalized Chao1 diversity significantly exceeded that of multiple sclerosis patients. Higher frequency in patients than in controls was seen for about 5 TRBV segments, with TRBV5-6, TRBV5-1 and TRBV20-1 among them.

The sample was blood. This rearrangement joins TRBV15 to TRBJ2-3; 7 bases are a match to TRBD1. The TCR was taken from a girl aged 10 to 17 with multiple sclerosis. In nucleotides, the CDR3 is TGTGCCACCAGCAGAGGGGAGACAGGGTTGACAGATACGCAGTATTTT. Protein sequence: CATSRGETGLTDTQYF.